This TCR beta chain was captured by sequencing in a study of shared clonotypes between healthy human individuals. Extraction of genomic DNA in unsorted samples used roughly 93 million PBMCs. There are 14 residues in the CDR3. V lost 2 bases to trimming and J lost 2 bases, with 8 bases between them. The germline V gene encodes CDR1 SGHAT and CDR2 FQDESV (reference sequence). Unsorted PBMC DNA underwent sequencing on ten immunoSEQ deep assay plates. Assay: immunoSEQ multiplex PCR; the TCRdb copy retains only in-frame clones and omits some. This repertoire shows more than 450,000 clones, around 74% found once; its top ten account for 10% to 15%.

This receptor was identified in a middle-aged woman in good health. Some clones in this sample may be carry-over from other donors' samples. The sample was PBMCs. The chain joins TRBV11-1 to TRBJ2-3; D gene unclear. The chain's CDR3 is CASSLWYLTDTQYF. The DNA of the CDR3 is TGTGCCAGCAGCTTATGGTACCTCACAGATACGCAGTATTTT.